This paragraph covers one TCR beta chain sequence. What it recognizes is unknown. The data were obtained in a study of cytomegalovirus exposure and HLA in healthy donors. The donors were members of the validation cohort, which comprised 90 to 150 subjects and was separate from the first cohort of 670 or so subjects. V was clipped by 2 bases and J by 7 bases, with 6 bases between them. CDR3 length: 12 residues. Germline values: CDR1 MNHEY, CDR2 SVGAGI. Sequencing was performed with immunoSEQ multiplex PCR; in TCRdb, only in-frame clones are kept and a portion is missing. Of around 150,000 clones in the sample, 85% were seen once. Study conclusions and caveats: Diagnosis of cytomegalovirus status made by the classifier reportedly showed high specificity and sensitivity. Researchers counted roughly 150 TCR beta chains as cytomegalovirus-associated. In the roughly 120 validation repertoires, a later analysis found that first-cohort TCR clusters tended to co-occur.

The TCR originated in a man aged 25 to 40 in good health and CMV-seropositive. J is TRBJ2-1 and V is TRBV6-5; the D gene is possibly TRBD2 (6 bases). Sequencing used PBMCs. The CDR3 DNA reads TGTGCCAGCAGTTACCGGGGGAATGAGCAGTTCTTC. Amino acids: CASSYRGNEQFF.